The 9 T cell receptor beta chains given below trace back to one sample, sequenced in a study of cytomegalovirus exposure and HLA in healthy donors. The PCR contained 60 Vbeta and 13 Jbeta primers. Profiled with immunoSEQ multiplex PCR; TCRdb holds only in-frame clones, not every one. Among 150,000 to 200,000 clones listed, about 88% were seen once. Sequenced input: PBMCs. Source of these receptors: a woman under 30 in good health and CMV-seronegative.

The rearrangement links TRBV5-4 to TRBJ1-6; D perhaps matches TRBD1 (6 bases). Germline CDR1 is SGHNT and CDR2 is YYREEE (reference sequence). The V and J ends lost 4 bases and 5 bases respectively, with 13 bases between them. The CDR3 runs to 15 residues. The CDR3 DNA follows: TGTGCCAGCAGCCTAGGGACACGGGATAATTCACCCCTCCACTTT. As protein: CASSLGTRDNSPLHF. The entire variable domain, with the rest obtained from reference TRBV5-4 and TRBJ1-6, is as follows: ETGVTQSPTHLIKTRGQQVTLRCSSQSGHNTVSWYQQALGQGPQFIFQYYREEENGRGNFPPRFSGLQFPNYSSELNVNALELDDSALYLCASSLGTRDNSPLHFGNGTRLTVT.

The CDR3 sequence is CASSSPRQAIYGYTF. In nucleotides, the CDR3 is TGTGCCAGCAGTTCCCCAAGACAGGCCATCTATGGCTACACCTTC. The chain combines TRBV28 with TRBJ1-2; D possibly corresponds to TRBD1 (6 bases). Germline lookup yields CDR1 MDHEN and CDR2 SYDVKM. Trimming left V 4 bases short and J 4 bases short, with 16 bases between. The CDR3 loop spans 15 amino acids.

This chain links TRBV10-1 with TRBJ2-3, with 16 bases lining up with TRBD2. J was trimmed by 5 bases and V by 4 bases; bases with no gene match: 15. The germline gives CDR1 WNHNN, CDR2 SYGVQD (reference sequence). CDR3 length: 20 residues. Here the CDR3 DNA reads TGCGCCAGCAGTGGGGACAGGGGGCGGGGACTAGCGGGAGGGCGAGATACGCAGTATTTT. This encodes CASSGDRGRGLAGGRDTQYF.

The J gene is TRBJ2-4, the V gene TRBV11-3; no definite D call. Germline V gene lookup returns CDR1 SGHNT and CDR2 YENEEA. V shed 7 bases and J shed 5 bases, with 12 bases lying between them. The CDR3 consists of 13 residues. CDR3 in amino acids: CASKRGWENIQYF. CDR3 DNA sequence: TGTGCCAGCAAGCGAGGTTGGGAAAACATTCAGTACTTC.

As for this clone: Germline is not matched at one junction end, which may reflect a read error. This chain links TRBV7-7 with TRBJ2-2; D perhaps matches TRBD1 (6 bases). CDR1 SSHAT and CDR2 FNYEAQ come from the germline V gene (reference sequence). The CDR3 spans 15 residues. DNA for the CDR3: TGTGCTAGCAGGAAGGACAGCGCGAACACCGGGGAGCTGTTTTTT. Translating gives CASRKDSANTGELFF.

V usage is TRBV19 and J usage is TRBJ1-1; D not certain. Germline CDR1 LNHDA, CDR2 SQIVND (reference sequence). This CDR3 comprises 15 residues. V shed 2 bases and J shed 4 bases, with 14 bases lying between them. The CDR3 loop is CASSIPRPSGTEAFF. CDR3 in DNA: TGTGCCAGTAGTATACCCCGCCCATCGGGCACTGAAGCTTTCTTT.

This clone was seen just once. CDR3 DNA: TGTGCCAGCAGCTTATCGATCGGGGGGCGAGATTACACTGAAGCTTTCTTT. It yields the protein CASSLSIGGRDYTEAFF. The rearrangement uses TRBV7-2 and TRBJ1-1, with D perhaps matching TRBD1 (6 bases). The CDR3 contains 17 residues. CDR1 SGHTA and CDR2 FQGNSA come from the germline V gene. Trimming left V 2 bases short and J 3 bases short, with 19 bases between.

The chain couples TRBV7-9 to TRBJ2-2, with 8 bases that match TRBD1. The CDR3 is 14 residues long. V lost 8 bases, J lost 4 bases, and 6 bases stayed unmatched. Germline V gene data show CDR1 as SEHNR and CDR2 as FQNEAQ (reference sequence). The CDR3 is CASPRQGSTGELFF. The DNA for the CDR3 is TGTGCCAGCCCCCGACAGGGGAGCACCGGGGAGCTGTTTTTT.

The rearrangement joins TRBV10-2 to TRBJ1-6, with 9 bases that match TRBD1. The V and J ends lost 5 bases and 9 bases, in that order; junction bases with no gene match: 5. The CDR3 is made up of 14 amino acids. Germline values: CDR1 WSHSY, CDR2 SAAADI. The CDR3 sequence: CASSTGTGSSPLHF. The CDR3 coding sequence is TGCGCCAGCAGTACCGGGACAGGGAGTTCACCCCTCCACTTT.